A selection of T cell receptor beta chains follows, all from one sample in a study of monozygotic twins with inflammatory bowel disease. No DNA is given; TCRdb re-called the 5' RACE reads and lists each CDR3 protein once. In total, the table holds a few hundred thousand distinct CDR3 sequences. What was sequenced was blood. These receptor sequences come from a human donor with ulcerative colitis or Crohn's disease, or a healthy co-twin of an affected twin (not recorded which). Each CDR3 is given with its conserved first and last residue.

j_gene,v_gene,CDR3aa
TRBJ1-1,TRBV12-3/TRBV12-4,CASRTSGAGARAFF
TRBJ2-3,TRBV27,CASSSLALDTQYF
TRBJ1-2,TRBV6-1,CASSGHRAYYSYTF
TRBJ2-5,TRBV29-1,CSVTRPNQETQYF
TRBJ2-1,TRBV9,CASSVKGYTGNEQFF
TRBJ2-7,TRBV5-6,CASSLRVVRYEQYF
TRBJ2-2,TRBV5-6,CASSPGGSVNTGELFF
TRBJ2-7,TRBV15,CATSRGRETVYEQYF
TRBJ2-7,TRBV7-9,CASSMASYEQYF
TRBJ1-5,TRBV12-3/TRBV12-4,CASSPAGGSNQPQHF
TRBJ2-7,TRBV3-1,CASSQSGQAPYEQYF
TRBJ1-2,TRBV20-1,CSVPPPGFYGYTF
TRBJ2-1,TRBV7-9,CASSSVAGALYEQFF
TRBJ1-6,TRBV12-3/TRBV12-4,CASSYVSGHSPLHF
TRBJ2-7,TRBV9,CASSAESSGSWMNEQYF
TRBJ2-1,TRBV6-2/TRBV6-3,CASSWARTSAKGSSNEQFF
TRBJ2-1,TRBV18,CASSPWDRGQGEQFF
TRBJ2-7,TRBV12-3/TRBV12-4,CASRNSGSYEQYF
TRBJ1-4,TRBV20-1,CSARVGAKNEKLFF
TRBJ1-5,TRBV5-1,CASSLGLGQPQHF
TRBJ2-2,TRBV28,CASSGEGEGNTGELFF
TRBJ2-7,TRBV29-1,CSVEYGSGSEQYF
TRBJ1-5,TRBV20-1,CSASSDSSSSNQPQHF
TRBJ1-3,TRBV5-1,CASSSGTGGAGIF
TRBJ2-1,TRBV20-1,CSAPRAGSSYNEQFF
TRBJ2-3,TRBV9,CASSARTSALPPTSTDTQYF
TRBJ2-7,TRBV4-3,CASSQDFPGSYEQYF
TRBJ2-7,TRBV27,CASRTYGTLEQYF
TRBJ2-7,TRBV20-1,CSALRGTTFYEQYF
TRBJ2-5,TRBV29-1,CSVRGDTKGQETQYF
TRBJ1-6,TRBV20-1,CSASFEGVKSPLHF
TRBJ2-2,TRBV20-1,CSAIRDRDAGELFF
TRBJ2-7,TRBV21-1,CASTPPGPRTGYEQYF
TRBJ1-1,TRBV20-1,CSARGASGRGNTEAFF
TRBJ2-7,TRBV12-3/TRBV12-4,CASSSGQQKPYEQYF
TRBJ1-5,TRBV6-5,CASSYSDGSNQPQHF
TRBJ1-2,TRBV20-1,CSARLAGMSGYTF
TRBJ1-2,TRBV27,CASSPDRGYYGYTF
TRBJ2-1,TRBV28,CASRAGVVNEQFF
TRBJ2-2,TRBV4-3,CASSPFRTNTGELFF
TRBJ1-6,TRBV5-1,CASSQLQKADGALHF
TRBJ1-5,TRBV6-2/TRBV6-3,CASRGGGLGRGGQPQHF
TRBJ1-1,TRBV24-1,CATSEGGRPHTEAFF
TRBJ2-5,TRBV20-1,CSAVRQGEETQYF
TRBJ1-2,TRBV12-3/TRBV12-4,CASSLRARAGYTF
TRBJ2-1,TRBV19,CASTGHNEQFF
TRBJ1-4,TRBV19,CASRPWLDNEKLFF
TRBJ1-1,TRBV15,CATSYNGRNTEAFF
TRBJ2-2,TRBV14,CASSQDSRGAGELFF
TRBJ2-2,TRBV2,CASRKGYTGELFF